The T cell receptor (beta chain) under discussion was sequenced for a study of T cell clonotyping in hematopoietic cell transplantation. Samples: about 28 days before transplant, then days 30, 100 and 180 after. Profiling relied on immunoSEQ multiplex PCR, and the TCRdb table lists in-frame clones only, not all of them. Among roughly 13,000 clones listed, over 85% were seen once. The CDR3 has 13 residues. The V gene's germline CDR1 is SGHRS and CDR2 YFSETQ. With 3 bases removed from V and 7 bases from J, the gap between germline ends came to 11 bases. The gene calls are TRBV5-1 and TRBJ2-1; perhaps TRBD2 as D (5 bases). Sequencing used PBMCs, obtained 30 days after allogeneic stem cell transplant. This sequence originates from a male patient aged 55 to 69 who had an allogeneic stem cell transplant from an unrelated donor, so the T cells may come from the graft donor. Some clones in this sample may be carry-over from other donors' samples. The CDR3 DNA reads as TGCGCCAGCAGCTCGGGGAATGAAAATGAGCAGTTCTTC. It translates to CASSSGNENEQFF.